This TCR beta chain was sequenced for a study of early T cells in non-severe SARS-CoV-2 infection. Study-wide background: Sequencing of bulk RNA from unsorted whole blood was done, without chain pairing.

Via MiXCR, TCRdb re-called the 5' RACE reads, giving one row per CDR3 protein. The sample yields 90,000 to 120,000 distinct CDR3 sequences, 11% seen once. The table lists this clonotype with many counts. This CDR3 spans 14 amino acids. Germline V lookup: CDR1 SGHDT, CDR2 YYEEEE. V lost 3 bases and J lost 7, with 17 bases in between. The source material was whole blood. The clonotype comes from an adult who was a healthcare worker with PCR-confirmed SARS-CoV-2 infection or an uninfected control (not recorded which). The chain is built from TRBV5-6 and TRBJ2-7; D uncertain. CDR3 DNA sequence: TGTGCCAGCAGCTCCGTCCGGGCCGTGAGGGAGCAGTACTTC. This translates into CASSSVRAVREQYF.